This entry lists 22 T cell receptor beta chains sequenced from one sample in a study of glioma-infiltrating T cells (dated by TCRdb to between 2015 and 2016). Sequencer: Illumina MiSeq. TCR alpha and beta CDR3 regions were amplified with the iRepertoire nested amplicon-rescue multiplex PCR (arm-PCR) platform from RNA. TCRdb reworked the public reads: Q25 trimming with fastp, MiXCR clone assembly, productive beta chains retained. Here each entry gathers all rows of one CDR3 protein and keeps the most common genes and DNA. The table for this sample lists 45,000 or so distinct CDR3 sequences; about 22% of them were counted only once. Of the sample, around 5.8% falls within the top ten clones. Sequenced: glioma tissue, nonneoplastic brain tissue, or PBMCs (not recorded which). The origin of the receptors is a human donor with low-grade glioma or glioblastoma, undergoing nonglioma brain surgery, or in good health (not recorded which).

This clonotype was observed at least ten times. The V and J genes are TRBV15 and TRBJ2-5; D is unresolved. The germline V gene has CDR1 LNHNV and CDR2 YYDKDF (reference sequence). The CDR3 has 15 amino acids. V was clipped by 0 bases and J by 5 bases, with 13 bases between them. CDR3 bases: TGTGCCACCAGCAGAGATTTGTCGGGCCACGAGACCCAGTACTTC. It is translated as CATSRDLSGHETQYF.

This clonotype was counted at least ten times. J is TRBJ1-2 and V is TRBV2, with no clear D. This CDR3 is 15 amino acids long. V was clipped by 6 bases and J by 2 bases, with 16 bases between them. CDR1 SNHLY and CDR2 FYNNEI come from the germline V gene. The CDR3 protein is CASRLEGGPNYGYTF. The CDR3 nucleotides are TGTGCCAGCAGACTCGAGGGAGGACCAAACTATGGCTACACCTTC.

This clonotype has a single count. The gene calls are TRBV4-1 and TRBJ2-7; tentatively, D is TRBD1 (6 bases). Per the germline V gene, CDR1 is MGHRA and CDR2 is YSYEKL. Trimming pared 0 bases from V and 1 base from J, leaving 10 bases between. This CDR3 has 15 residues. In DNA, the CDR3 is TGCGCCAGCAGCCAAGAATTTGGACAGTCCTACGAGCAGTACTTC. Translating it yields CASSQEFGQSYEQYF.

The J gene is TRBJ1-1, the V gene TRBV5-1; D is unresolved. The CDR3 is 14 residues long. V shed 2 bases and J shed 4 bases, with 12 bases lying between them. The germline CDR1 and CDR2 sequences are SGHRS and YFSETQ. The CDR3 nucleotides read TGCGCCAGCAGCTTTTCCCAAAGTTCCACTGAAGCTTTCTTT. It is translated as CASSFSQSSTEAFF.

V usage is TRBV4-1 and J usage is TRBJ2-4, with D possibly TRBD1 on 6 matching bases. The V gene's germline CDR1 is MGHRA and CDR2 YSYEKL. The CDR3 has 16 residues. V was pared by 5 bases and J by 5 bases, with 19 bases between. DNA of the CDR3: TGCGCCAGCAGCGGGACACCAACGTACAGGGAAAACATTCAGTACTTC. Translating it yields CASSGTPTYRENIQYF.

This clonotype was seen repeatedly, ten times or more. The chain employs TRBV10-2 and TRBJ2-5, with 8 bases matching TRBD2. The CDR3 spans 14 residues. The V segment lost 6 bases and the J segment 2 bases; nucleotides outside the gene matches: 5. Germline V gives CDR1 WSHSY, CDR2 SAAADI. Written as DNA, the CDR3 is TGCGCCAGCAGGGGTAGCGGGGCACAAGAGACCCAGTACTTC. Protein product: CASRGSGAQETQYF.

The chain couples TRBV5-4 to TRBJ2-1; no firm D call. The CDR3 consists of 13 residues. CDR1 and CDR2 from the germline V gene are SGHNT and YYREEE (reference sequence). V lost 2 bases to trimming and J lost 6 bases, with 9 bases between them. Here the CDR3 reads CASSLSQRNEQFF. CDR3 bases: TGTGCCAGCAGCTTAAGTCAACGCAATGAGCAGTTCTTC.

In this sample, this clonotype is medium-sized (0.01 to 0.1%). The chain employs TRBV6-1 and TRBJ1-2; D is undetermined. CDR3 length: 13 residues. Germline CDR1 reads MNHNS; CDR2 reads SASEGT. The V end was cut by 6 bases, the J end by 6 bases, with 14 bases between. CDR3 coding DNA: TGTGCCAGCAGCGACGGGGAAGTTGATGGCTACACCTTC. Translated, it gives CASSDGEVDGYTF.

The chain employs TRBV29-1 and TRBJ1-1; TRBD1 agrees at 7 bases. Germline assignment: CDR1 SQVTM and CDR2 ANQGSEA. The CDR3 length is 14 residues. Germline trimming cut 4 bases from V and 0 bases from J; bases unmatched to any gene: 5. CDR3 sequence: CSVGQGGLNTEAFF. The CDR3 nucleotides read TGCAGCGTTGGGCAGGGGGGCCTGAACACTGAAGCTTTCTTT.

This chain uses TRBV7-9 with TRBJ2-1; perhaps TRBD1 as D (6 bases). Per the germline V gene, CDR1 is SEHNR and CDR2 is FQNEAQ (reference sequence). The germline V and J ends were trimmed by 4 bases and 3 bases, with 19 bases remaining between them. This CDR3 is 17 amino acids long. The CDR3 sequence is CASSSKGQSQDYNEQFF. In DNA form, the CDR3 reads TGTGCCAGCAGCTCAAAAGGACAGAGTCAGGACTACAATGAGCAGTTCTTC.

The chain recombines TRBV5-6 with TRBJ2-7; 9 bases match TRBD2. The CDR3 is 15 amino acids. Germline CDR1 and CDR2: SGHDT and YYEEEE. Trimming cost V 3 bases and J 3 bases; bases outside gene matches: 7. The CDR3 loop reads CASSWGRTSDYEQYF. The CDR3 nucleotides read TGTGCCAGCAGCTGGGGACGGACTAGCGACTACGAGCAGTACTTC.

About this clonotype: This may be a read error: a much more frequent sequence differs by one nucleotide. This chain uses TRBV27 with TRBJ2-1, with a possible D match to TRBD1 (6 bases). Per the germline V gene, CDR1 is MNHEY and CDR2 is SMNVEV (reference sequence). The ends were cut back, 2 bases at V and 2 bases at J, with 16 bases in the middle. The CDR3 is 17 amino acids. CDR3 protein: CASSLRIRGRPYNEQFF. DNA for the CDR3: TGTGCCAGCAGTTTACGGATCAGGGGAAGGCCCTACAATGAGCAGTTCTTC.

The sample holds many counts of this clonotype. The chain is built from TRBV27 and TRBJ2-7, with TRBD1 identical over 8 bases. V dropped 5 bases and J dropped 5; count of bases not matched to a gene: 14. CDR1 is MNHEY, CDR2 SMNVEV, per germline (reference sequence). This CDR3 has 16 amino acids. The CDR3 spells CASSGGPWTGFDEQYF. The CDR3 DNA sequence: TGTGCCAGCAGTGGCGGCCCTTGGACAGGGTTCGACGAGCAGTACTTC.

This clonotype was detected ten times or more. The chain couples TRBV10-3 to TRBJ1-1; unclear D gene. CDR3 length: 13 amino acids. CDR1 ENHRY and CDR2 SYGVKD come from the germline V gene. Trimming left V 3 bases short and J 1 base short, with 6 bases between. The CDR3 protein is CAISDQQNTEAFF. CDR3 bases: TGTGCCATCAGTGATCAGCAGAACACTGAAGCTTTCTTT.

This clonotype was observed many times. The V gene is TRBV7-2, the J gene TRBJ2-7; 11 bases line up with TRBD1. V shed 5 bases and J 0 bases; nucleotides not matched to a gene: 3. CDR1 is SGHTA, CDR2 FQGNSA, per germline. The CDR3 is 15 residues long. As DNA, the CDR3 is TGTGCCAGCAGCCAAGGGACAGGGGGCTCCTACGAGCAGTACTTC. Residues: CASSQGTGGSYEQYF.

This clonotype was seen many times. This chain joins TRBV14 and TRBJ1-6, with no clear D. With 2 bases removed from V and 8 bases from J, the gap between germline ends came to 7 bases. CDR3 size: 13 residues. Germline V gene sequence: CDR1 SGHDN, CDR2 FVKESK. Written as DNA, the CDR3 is TGTGCCAGCAGCCAATTAGGTTATTCACCCCTCCACTTT. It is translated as CASSQLGYSPLHF.

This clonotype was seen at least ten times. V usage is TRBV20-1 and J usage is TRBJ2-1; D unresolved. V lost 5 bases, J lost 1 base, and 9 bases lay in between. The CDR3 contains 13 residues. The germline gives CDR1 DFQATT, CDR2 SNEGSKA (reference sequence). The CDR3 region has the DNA TGCAGTGCTCCGCTAGTGTCCTACAATGAGCAGTTCTTC. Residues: CSAPLVSYNEQFF.

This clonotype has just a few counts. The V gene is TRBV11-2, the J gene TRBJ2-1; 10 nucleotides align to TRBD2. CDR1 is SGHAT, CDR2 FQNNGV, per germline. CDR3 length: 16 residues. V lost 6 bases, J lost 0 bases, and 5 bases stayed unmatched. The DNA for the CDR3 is TGTGCCAGCAGTTCTAGCGGGGGCAGCTCCTACAATGAGCAGTTCTTC. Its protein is CASSSSGGSSYNEQFF.

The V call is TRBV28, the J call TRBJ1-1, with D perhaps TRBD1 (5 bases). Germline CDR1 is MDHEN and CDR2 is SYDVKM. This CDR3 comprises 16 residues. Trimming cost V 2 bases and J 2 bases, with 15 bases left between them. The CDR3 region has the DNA TGTGCCAGCAGTTTAATGCCTGGGACTGATAACACTGAAGCTTTCTTT. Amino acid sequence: CASSLMPGTDNTEAFF.

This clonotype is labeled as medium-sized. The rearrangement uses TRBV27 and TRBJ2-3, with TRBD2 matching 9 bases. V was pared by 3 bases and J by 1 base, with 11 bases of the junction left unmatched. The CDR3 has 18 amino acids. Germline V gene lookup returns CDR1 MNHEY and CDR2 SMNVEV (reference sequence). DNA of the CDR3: TGTGCCAGCAGTTTTATAACAGTAGCGGGGGTGGGCACAGATACGCAGTATTTT. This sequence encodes CASSFITVAGVGTDTQYF.

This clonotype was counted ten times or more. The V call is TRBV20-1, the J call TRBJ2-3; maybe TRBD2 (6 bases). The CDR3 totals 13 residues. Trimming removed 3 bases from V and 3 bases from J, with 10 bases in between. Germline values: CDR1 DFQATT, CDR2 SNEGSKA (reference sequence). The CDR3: CSARDSGTDTQYF. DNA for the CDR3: TGCAGTGCTAGGGATAGCGGAACAGATACGCAGTATTTT.

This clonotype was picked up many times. For the CDR3, the DNA is TGCGCCAGCAGCCCCCGGGACTTCATGGGTTCGGGCTACACCTTC. It specifies CASSPRDFMGSGYTF. The V and J genes are TRBV4-1 and TRBJ1-2; D is perhaps TRBD1 (5 bases). V shed 4 bases and J shed 8 bases, with 20 bases lying between them. The CDR3 length is 15 residues. Germline assignment: CDR1 MGHRA and CDR2 YSYEKL.